Below are 27 T cell receptor beta chains sequenced from a single sample in a study of Graves' ophthalmopathy and Graves' hyperthyroidism. RNA transcripts yielded amplified TCR beta CDR3 regions. Amplification began with first-round RT-PCR using HTBI primers, then second-round multiplex PCR was performed. MiXCR was run by TCRdb on the multiplex PCR reads, yielding one entry per CDR3 protein. Of about 210,000 distinct CDR3 sequences in the sample, roughly 29% were seen once. Sample: peripheral blood. These receptors all come from a man aged 45-65 years with Graves' ophthalmopathy.

This clonotype was detected many times. V is TRBV18 and J is TRBJ2-5; 7 positions agree with TRBD2. The CDR3 runs 16 residues. V lost 3 bases to trimming and J lost 4 bases; unmatched junction nucleotides: 11. From germline, CDR1 is KGHSH and CDR2 LQKENI. The CDR3 region is CASSPEGLAVTETQYF. In nucleotides, the CDR3 is TGTGCCAGCTCACCGGAGGGGCTAGCGGTTACAGAGACCCAGTACTTC.

The genes are TRBV12-3 or TRBV12-4 and TRBJ2-7; 14 bases agree with TRBD2. The CDR3 loop spans 17 amino acids. J was trimmed by 5 bases and V by 5 bases; bases with no gene match: 11. The CDR3 reads CASSPPGLAGVAHEQYF. The CDR3 DNA sequence: TGTGCCAGCAGTCCTCCGGGACTAGCGGGAGTCGCCCACGAGCAGTACTTC.

The chain carries TRBV28 and TRBJ2-2, with D unclear. CDR1 MDHEN and CDR2 SYDVKM come from the germline V gene. Trimming pared 10 bases from V and 2 bases from J, leaving 14 bases between. The CDR3 extends over 14 amino acids. This CDR3 is CATRTGSNTGELFF. As DNA, the CDR3 is TGTGCCACCCGAACCGGCTCCAACACCGGGGAGCTGTTTTTT.

This clonotype was counted at least ten times. This rearrangement joins TRBV5-1 to TRBJ2-7, with D uncertain. V shed 1 base and J shed 3 bases, with 11 bases lying between them. The CDR3 is 14 amino acids. Germline CDR1 is SGHRS and CDR2 is YFSETQ. CDR3 loop: CASSLNGPNYEQYF. In nucleotides, the CDR3 is TGCGCCAGCAGCTTGAACGGACCTAACTACGAGCAGTACTTC.

The chain links TRBV7-2 to TRBJ1-6; the D gene is possibly TRBD1 (5 bases). Trimming left V 5 bases short and J 4 bases short, with 15 bases between. Germline V gene data show CDR1 as SGHTA and CDR2 as FQGNSA. The CDR3 is made up of 16 amino acids. This chain's CDR3 is CASSRLGTDYNSPLHF. In DNA, the CDR3 is TGTGCCAGCAGCCGATTAGGGACGGATTATAATTCACCCCTCCACTTT.

This clonotype was seen repeatedly, ten times or more. The rearrangement joins TRBV2 to TRBJ2-1; 12 nucleotides agree with TRBD2. There are 17 residues in the CDR3. The trim removed 0 bases at V and 4 bases at J, leaving 4 bases unmatched. The germline V gene has CDR1 SNHLY and CDR2 FYNNEI. Here the CDR3 DNA reads TGTGCCAGCAGTGAAGCTGGCCTAGCGGGGGGGTACAATGAGCAGTTCTTC. It encodes CASSEAGLAGGYNEQFF. The entire variable domain, with the rest obtained from reference TRBV2 and TRBJ2-1, is as follows: EPEVTQTPSHQVTQMGQEVILRCVPISNHLYFYWYRQILGQKVEFLVSFYNNEISEKSEIFDDQFSVERPDGSNFTLKIRSTKLEDSAMYFCASSEAGLAGGYNEQFFGPGTRLTVL.

The table lists this clonotype with many counts. The germline gene is not matched at one end of the junction; a read error may be the cause. This chain connects TRBV6-1 to TRBJ1-1; D is ambiguous. The CDR3 loop spans 14 amino acids. Germline assignment: CDR1 MNHNS and CDR2 SASEGT. Here the CDR3 reads CASSEGRQNTEAFF. DNA of the CDR3: TGTGCCAGCAGCGAAGGACGGCAGAACACTGAAGCTTTCTTT.

The V gene is TRBV12-3 or TRBV12-4, the J gene TRBJ2-5, with 10 bases identical to TRBD2. With V trimmed by 2 bases and J by 6 bases, 6 bases remained unmatched. This CDR3 spans 15 amino acids. DNA of the CDR3: TGTGCCAGCAGTTTATCGCTAGCGGGAGTTCAGACCCAGTACTTC. It yields the protein CASSLSLAGVQTQYF.

Many counts were recorded for this clonotype. The V and J genes are TRBV29-1 and TRBJ2-5; TRBD1 aligns across 9 bases. Losses at the gene ends were 7 bases for V and 3 bases for J; bases not matched to a gene: 9. There are 14 residues in the CDR3. Germline loops: CDR1 SQVTM, CDR2 ANQGSEA. The CDR3 is CSAGPGTGKETQYF. Here the CDR3 DNA reads TGCAGCGCCGGGCCCGGGACAGGGAAAGAGACCCAGTACTTC.

This clonotype was picked up many times. The J gene is TRBJ2-7, the V gene TRBV5-1; D remains unclear. The CDR3 sequence is 14 residues long. CDR1 is SGHRS, CDR2 YFSETQ, per germline. V was clipped by 0 bases and J by 2 bases, with 9 bases between them. The CDR3 reads CASSLEGATYEQYF. CDR3 sequence (DNA): TGCGCCAGCAGCTTGGAGGGCGCCACCTACGAGCAGTACTTC.

This chain uses TRBV7-2 with TRBJ1-2; TRBD1 agrees at 8 bases. CDR3 length equals 13 residues. Unmatched junction bases numbered 6, after V lost 4 bases and J lost 8 bases. Germline CDR1 and CDR2: SGHTA and FQGNSA. The CDR3 DNA follows: TGTGCCAGCAGCTCTCAGGGGGCGCAAGGCTACACCTTC. It codes for CASSSQGAQGYTF.

The CDR3 nucleotides read TGTGCCAGCAGTTTGAACCTTGATCAGCCCCAGCATTTT. This encodes CASSLNLDQPQHF. The chain employs TRBV12-3 or TRBV12-4 and TRBJ1-5, with D hard to call. V lost 3 bases to trimming and J lost 5 bases, with 8 bases between them. The CDR3 is 13 residues long.

The table lists this clonotype with many counts. V and J are TRBV2 and TRBJ2-6, with a possible D match to TRBD2 (5 bases). Germline V lookup: CDR1 SNHLY, CDR2 FYNNEI. The CDR3 has 14 residues. The V end was cut by 2 bases, the J end by 13 bases, with 15 bases between. This CDR3 is CASSESRGVGVLTF. CDR3 bases: TGTGCCAGCAGTGAATCTCGGGGAGTCGGAGTCCTGACTTTC.

This clonotype was detected a few times. The chain combines TRBV6-1 with TRBJ1-5; D is ambiguous. This CDR3 contains 14 residues. Germline V gene data show CDR1 as MNHNS and CDR2 as SASEGT. V dropped 2 bases and J dropped 0 bases, with 5 bases sitting between them. The CDR3 spells CASSEFRSNQPQHF. The CDR3 DNA is TGTGCCAGCAGTGAATTCCGTAGCAATCAGCCCCAGCATTTT.

This clonotype has just one count. The chain combines TRBV6-1 with TRBJ2-5, with a tentative D call TRBD2 (6 bases). The V end lost 6 bases, the J end lost 5 bases, and 16 bases lay between the germline ends. CDR1 is MNHNS, CDR2 SASEGT, per germline. The CDR3 loop spans 14 amino acids. The CDR3 reads CASSHSGGAETQYF. DNA for the CDR3: TGTGCCAGCAGCCATAGCGGAGGTGCGGAGACCCAGTACTTC.

This clonotype was observed many times. The genes are TRBV29-1 and TRBJ2-2, with TRBD1 matching over 8 bases. Germline V gene data show CDR1 as SQVTM and CDR2 as ANQGSEA. The CDR3 has 16 amino acids. J lost 4 bases, V lost 1 base, and 8 bases had no gene match. CDR3 coding DNA: TGCAGCGTTGAAGGGGCAAGACAGGGGACCACCGGGGAGCTGTTTTTT. This gives the protein CSVEGARQGTTGELFF.

This clonotype came up many times. The chain employs TRBV7-9 and TRBJ1-1, with D possibly being TRBD1 (6 bases). The ends were cut back, 5 bases at V and 1 base at J, with 11 bases in the middle. CDR1 is SEHNR, CDR2 FQNEAQ, per germline (reference sequence). The CDR3 sequence is 14 residues long. The CDR3 coding sequence is TGTGCCAGCAGCAGGGACAACCAGAACACTGAAGCTTTCTTT. This sequence encodes CASSRDNQNTEAFF.

At least ten counts were recorded for this clonotype. The chain employs TRBV18 and TRBJ2-7; D is undetermined. The ends were cut back, 2 bases at V and 0 bases at J, with 11 bases in the middle. There are 15 residues in the CDR3. Germline-derived CDR1 and CDR2 are KGHSH and LQKENI. CDR3 loop: CASSPGPVSSYEQYF. For the CDR3, the DNA is TGTGCCAGCTCACCAGGACCGGTAAGCTCCTACGAGCAGTACTTC.

DNA of the CDR3: TGCGCCAGCAGCAGCGGACTAGGGGGGACCGGGGAGCTGTTTTTT. This gives the protein CASSSGLGGTGELFF. The chain recombines TRBV4-1 with TRBJ2-2, with D perhaps TRBD2 (7 bases). The ends were cut back, 5 bases at V and 5 bases at J, with 15 bases in the middle. Germline values: CDR1 MGHRA, CDR2 YSYEKL. The CDR3 spans 15 residues.

This clonotype was seen at least ten times. J is TRBJ1-6 and V is TRBV19; D not resolved. The germline gives CDR1 LNHDA, CDR2 SQIVND (reference sequence). This CDR3 contains 13 residues. The germline V and J ends were trimmed by 8 bases and 8 bases, with 13 bases remaining between them. CDR3 nucleotides: TGTGCCAGTCTGGCGAACCGGGATTCACCCCTCCACTTT. Residues: CASLANRDSPLHF.

This chain joins TRBV12-3 or TRBV12-4 and TRBJ2-5; D tentatively reads TRBD1 or TRBD2 (5 bases each). The V end was cut by 2 bases, the J end by 9 bases, with 13 bases between. The CDR3 contains 13 residues. The CDR3 coding sequence is TGTGCCAGCAGTTTACCCGCCGAGGGGCCCCAGTACTTC. Translated: CASSLPAEGPQYF.

The rearrangement uses TRBV12-3 or TRBV12-4 and TRBJ1-5; no reliable D call. Trimming took 6 bases from V and 5 from J, leaving 17 bases between them. The CDR3 loop spans 15 amino acids. The CDR3 protein is CASSSEISYYQPQHF. The CDR3 region has the DNA TGTGCCAGCAGCTCTGAGATCTCATACTATCAGCCCCAGCATTTT.

This clonotype was counted at least ten times. The chain recombines TRBV9 with TRBJ2-5; D might be TRBD2 (5 bases). V lost 0 bases and J 1 base, leaving 10 bases between the germline ends. CDR1 SGDLS and CDR2 YYNGEE come from the germline V gene. The CDR3 has 15 residues. Written as DNA, the CDR3 is TGTGCCAGCAGCGTAGGAGCGGAACCCCAAGAGACCCAGTACTTC. It yields the protein CASSVGAEPQETQYF.

This clonotype was detected ten times or more. V is TRBV6-2 or TRBV6-3 and J is TRBJ1-1; no reliable D call. Germline CDR1 MNHEY, CDR2 SVGEGT. The V end lost 0 bases, the J end lost 3 bases, and 14 bases lay between the germline ends. This CDR3 spans 16 amino acids. DNA of the CDR3: TGTGCCAGCAGTTACTCTCGCGGCGGGCTACACACTGAAGCTTTCTTT. Its protein is CASSYSRGGLHTEAFF.

This sequence joins TRBV6-2 or TRBV6-3 and TRBJ1-1, with D possibly being TRBD1 (6 bases). Germline V gene lookup returns CDR1 MNHEY and CDR2 SVGEGT. The V end lost 5 bases, the J end lost 5 bases, and 15 bases lay between the germline ends. The CDR3 covers 14 residues. For the CDR3, the DNA is TGTGCCAGCAGTGGACAGAGAGTAAGGACTGAAGCTTTCTTT. Its protein is CASSGQRVRTEAFF.

The rearrangement links TRBV7-8 to TRBJ2-2, with D tentatively TRBD2 (7 bases). The CDR3 covers 15 residues. V gave up 4 bases and J gave up 7 bases, with 16 bases separating them. Looked up from germline, CDR1 is SGHVS and CDR2 is FQNEAQ. CDR3 nucleotide sequence: TGTGCCAGCAGCTCGGGACCGAGGGGGGGCGGGGAGCTGTTTTTT. Its protein is CASSSGPRGGGELFF.

In this sample, this clonotype turned up many times. This chain uses TRBV28 with TRBJ2-7, with 9 bases matching TRBD2. Per germline, CDR1 MDHEN and CDR2 SYDVKM. V shed 8 bases and J 3 bases; nucleotides not matched to a gene: 5. The CDR3 covers 13 residues. The CDR3 reads CASGPTSGYEQYF. The CDR3 DNA is TGTGCCAGCGGCCCGACTAGCGGCTACGAGCAGTACTTC.